Detailed here is one TCR beta chain. The sample originates from a study of blood T cell repertoires in COVID-19. Across the whole study: The United States, Italy and Spain were the sources of the acute and convalescent COVID-19 samples.

Cohort allocation depended upon clinical history that participants reported. In the original workflow: Using reference gene primer amplification, nucleated cell counts were estimated. Libraries were prepared by immunoSEQ multiplex PCR; TCRdb keeps only in-frame clonotypes and omits some of them. V and J calls plus clone size are reproduced from that table; the DNA served to infer D and trimming. Of 300,000 to 350,000 clones detected, around 90% appear once; the ten largest clones hold 3.5% to 4.5%. Germline CDR1 reads SEHNR; CDR2 reads FQNEAQ (reference sequence). This CDR3 region has 14 residues. V was clipped by 2 bases and J by 5 bases, with 12 bases between them.

The chain couples TRBV7-9 to TRBJ2-5; D is perhaps TRBD2 (6 bases). The sequenced sample was PBMCs or T cells enriched from blood (not recorded which). This sequence originates from a young woman with acute COVID-19. The CDR3 DNA follows: TGTGCCAGCAGCTTACCGGAGGGGAGGGAGACCCAGTACTTC. As protein: CASSLPEGRETQYF.